The 12 T cell receptor beta chains reported below all come from one sample, sequenced in a study of vaccination and CD4 T cells after COVID-19 (dated by TCRdb to 2021 to 2024). Library generation was performed with PCR. Sequencer: Illumina iSeq 100. TCR sequencing of DNA from cultured CD4+ T cells used the Oncomine TCR Beta short-read assay at the Johns Hopkins FTIC core. TCRdb trimmed public reads at Q25 via fastp, called clones via MiXCR and kept in-frame beta chains. Each record represents a unique CDR3 protein, reported with the most common genes and DNA among its rows. The sample table lists around 10,000 distinct CDR3 sequences, around 67% of them with a count of one. The ten largest clones take up less than 9% of the sample. No antigen has been assigned to these receptors. The treatment or condition label of this sample denotes: approximately 9-day PBMC culture with coronavirus spike peptide pools or control peptides (ViraFEST assay).

Material for sequencing was CD4+ T cells from blood, cultured in vitro. The source is a human donor who had recovered from COVID-19.

The V gene is TRBV20-1, the J gene TRBJ1-1, with D unclear. CDR1 and CDR2 (germline): DFQATT, SNEGSKA (reference sequence). There are 12 residues in the CDR3. The V and J ends lost 2 bases and 11 bases respectively, with 15 bases between them. CDR3 region: CSARKLGFDAFF. The CDR3 nucleotides are TGCAGTGCTAGAAAACTGGGTTTCGACGCTTTCTTT.

The chain is built from TRBV7-3 and TRBJ2-5; 8 positions agree with TRBD1. Germline CDR1 and CDR2: SGHTA and FQGTGA. CDR3 size: 15 residues. V lost 5 bases, J lost 2 bases, and 7 bases stayed unmatched. CDR3 loop: CASSPTGGAQETQYF. The DNA of the CDR3 is TGTGCCAGCAGCCCCACAGGGGGAGCACAAGAGACCCAGTACTTC.

The rearrangement links TRBV4-3 to TRBJ1-2, with D uncertain. With 6 bases removed from V and 4 bases from J, the gap between germline ends came to 12 bases. Looked up from germline, CDR1 is LGHNA and CDR2 is YSLEER. This CDR3 has 13 residues. The CDR3 loop reads CASSPTPFYGYTF. For the CDR3, the DNA is TGCGCCAGCAGTCCGACACCGTTCTATGGCTACACCTTC.

This chain links TRBV28 with TRBJ1-5; 7 nucleotides align to TRBD1. The length of the CDR3 is 13 residues. The ends lost 10 bases at V and 4 bases at J; junction bases unmatched: 7. Germline V CDR1 and CDR2: MDHEN, SYDVKM. The CDR3 DNA follows: TGTGCCACCCTTACAGGGGCTAATCAGCCCCAGCATTTT. Its translation is CATLTGANQPQHF. Variable domain in full (rest from reference TRBV28 and TRBJ1-5): DVKVTQSSRYLVKRTGEKVFLECVQDMDHENMFWYRQDPGLGLRLIYFSYDVKMKEKGDIPEGYSVSREKKERFSLILESASTNQTSMYLCATLTGANQPQHFGDGTRLSIL.

The V call is TRBV12-3 or TRBV12-4, the J call TRBJ1-2; the D is unclear. The V and J ends lost 4 bases and 7 bases respectively, with 7 bases between them. The CDR3 has 11 amino acids. The CDR3 here is CASSSLGGYTF. CDR3 DNA: TGTGCCAGCAGTTCCTTGGGTGGCTACACCTTC.

The chain recombines TRBV28 with TRBJ1-2, with 9 bases matching TRBD1. V lost 1 base and J lost 4; bases outside the gene matches: 10. The CDR3 has 17 amino acids. Germline V gives CDR1 MDHEN, CDR2 SYDVKM. The CDR3 sequence: CASSLFGQGRSVYGYTF. The DNA of the CDR3 is TGTGCCAGCAGTTTATTTGGACAGGGGCGGTCAGTCTATGGCTACACCTTC.

The J gene is TRBJ1-1, the V gene TRBV10-3; the match to TRBD1 covers 7 bases. The length of the CDR3 is 15 residues. Germline CDR1 ENHRY, CDR2 SYGVKD. Trimming at V came to 6 bases and at J to 1 base, leaving 8 bases not matched to a gene. CDR3 DNA sequence: TGTGCCATCAGGGAAGCAGACAGGGAGAACACTGAAGCTTTCTTT. This sequence encodes CAIREADRENTEAFF.

The chain combines TRBV20-1 with TRBJ1-1; 7 bases match TRBD1. CDR1 and CDR2 (germline): DFQATT, SNEGSKA (reference sequence). The CDR3 extends over 15 amino acids. V was clipped by 1 base and J by 3 bases; unmatched bases: 8. DNA for the CDR3: TGCAGTGCTAGAGTCAACAGGGGACTGGACACTGAAGCTTTCTTT. It specifies CSARVNRGLDTEAFF.

The V and J genes are TRBV7-3 and TRBJ2-3; possibly TRBD1 for D (6 bases). Germline CDR1 is SGHTA and CDR2 is FQGTGA. With 6 bases removed from V and 2 bases from J, the gap between germline ends came to 12 bases. The CDR3 is made up of 14 amino acids. CDR3 amino acids: CASSSTGYTDTQYF. The CDR3 nucleotides are TGTGCCAGCAGTTCGACAGGTTACACAGATACGCAGTATTTT.

The chain recombines TRBV7-3 with TRBJ1-1, with D possibly TRBD1 on 5 matching bases. Germline V gives CDR1 SGHTA, CDR2 FQGTGA. The CDR3 extends over 13 amino acids. Trimming removed 3 bases at V and 5 bases at J, with 10 bases between. The chain's CDR3 is CASSFSEGTEAFF. For the CDR3, the DNA is TGTGCCAGCAGCTTTAGCGAGGGGACTGAAGCTTTCTTT.

This sequence joins TRBV20-1 and TRBJ1-6; D remains unclear. CDR1 is DFQATT and CDR2 is SNEGSKA in the germline V gene (reference sequence). The CDR3 spans 12 residues. Trimming shortened V by 1 base and J by 11 bases, and 9 bases separated the two germline ends. CDR3 nucleotides: TGCAGTGCTAGAGGGTATGGGGCACCCCTCCACTTT. This translates into CSARGYGAPLHF.

The chain uses TRBV7-9 and TRBJ1-1; D gene unclear. The CDR3 has 11 residues. Germline values: CDR1 SEHNR, CDR2 FQNEAQ (reference sequence). Trimming took off 7 bases at V and 9 bases at J, with 12 bases between the two ends. The CDR3 DNA reads as TGTGCCAGCAACCCGCGGGTCAAAGCTTTCTTT. Protein sequence: CASNPRVKAFF.